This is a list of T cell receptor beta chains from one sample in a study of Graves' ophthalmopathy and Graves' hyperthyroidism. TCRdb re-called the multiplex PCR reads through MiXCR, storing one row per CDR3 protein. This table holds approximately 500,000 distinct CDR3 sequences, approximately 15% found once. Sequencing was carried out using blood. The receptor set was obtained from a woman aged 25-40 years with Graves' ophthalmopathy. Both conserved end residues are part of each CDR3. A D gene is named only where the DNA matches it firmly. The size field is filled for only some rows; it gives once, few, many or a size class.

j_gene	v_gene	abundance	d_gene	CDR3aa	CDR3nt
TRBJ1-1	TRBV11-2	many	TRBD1	CASSKHRGANTEAFF	TGTGCCAGCAGCAAACACAGGGGCGCGAACACTGAAGCTTTCTTT
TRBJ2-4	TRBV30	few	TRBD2	CAWSGERGALAKNIQYF	TGTGCCTGGAGTGGGGAGCGGGGGGCCTTAGCCAAAAACATTCAGTACTTC
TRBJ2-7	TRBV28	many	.	CASRGGSYEQYF	TGTGCCAGCAGGGGAGGATCCTACGAGCAGTACTTC
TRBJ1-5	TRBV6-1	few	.	CASSEAYHLDNQPQHF	TGTGCCAGCAGTGAAGCTTACCACCTCGACAATCAGCCCCAGCATTTT
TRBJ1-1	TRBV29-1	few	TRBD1	CSPGVRTGGVRAEAFF	TGCAGCCCCGGGGTAAGGACAGGTGGCGTACGTGCTGAAGCTTTCTTT
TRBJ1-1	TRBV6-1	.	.	CATTGFGTEAFF	TGTGCCACTACAGGGTTTGGTACTGAAGCTTTCTTT
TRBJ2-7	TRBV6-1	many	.	CASSLDHEQYF	TGTGCCAGCAGTCTAGATCACGAGCAGTACTTC
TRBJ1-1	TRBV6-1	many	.	CATFSAVGRNTEAFF	TGTGCCACCTTTTCGGCCGTAGGACGGAACACTGAAGCTTTCTTT
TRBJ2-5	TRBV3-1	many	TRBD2	CASSQVLAGNPRETQYF	TGTGCCAGCAGCCAAGTCCTAGCGGGGAACCCGCGGGAGACCCAGTACTTC
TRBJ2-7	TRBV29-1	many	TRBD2	CSTDSGGASSYEQYF	TGCAGTACCGATAGCGGGGGGGCGAGTTCGTACGAGCAGTACTTC
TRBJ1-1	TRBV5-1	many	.	CASSLEQGSTEAFF	TGCGCCAGCAGCTTGGAACAGGGAAGCACTGAAGCTTTCTTT
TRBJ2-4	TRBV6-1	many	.	CASINFGIQYF	TGTGCCAGCATTAACTTCGGCATTCAGTACTTC
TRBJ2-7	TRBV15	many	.	CATSSGYEQYF	TGTGCCACCAGCAGCGGCTACGAGCAGTACTTC
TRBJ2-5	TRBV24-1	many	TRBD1	CATSEQGGYEETQYF	TGTGCCACCAGTGAACAGGGGGGATACGAAGAGACCCAGTACTTC
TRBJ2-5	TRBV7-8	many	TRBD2	CASSRRLAGGGVFGETQYF	TGTGCCAGCAGCAGAAGACTAGCGGGAGGCGGGGTATTCGGAGAGACCCAGTACTTC
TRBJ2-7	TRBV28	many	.	CAIGGKAPESYEQYF	TGTGCCATAGGTGGGAAGGCGCCCGAGTCCTACGAGCAGTACTTC
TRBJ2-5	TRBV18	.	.	CASSPPMGEETQYF	TGTGCCAGCTCACCACCTATGGGTGAAGAGACCCAGTACTTC
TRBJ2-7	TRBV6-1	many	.	CASGEVNEQYF	TGTGCCAGCGGGGAGGTGAACGAGCAGTACTTC
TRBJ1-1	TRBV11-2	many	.	CASSYGTTEAFF	TGTGCCAGCAGTTACGGGACAACTGAAGCTTTCTTT
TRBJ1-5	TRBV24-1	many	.	CATSEGTSNQPQHF	TGTGCCACCAGTGAGGGGACGAGCAATCAGCCCCAGCATTTT
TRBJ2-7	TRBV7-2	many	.	CASSLADLTEQYF	TGTGCCAGCAGCTTAGCGGACCTTACCGAGCAGTACTTC
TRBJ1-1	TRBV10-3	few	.	CAISERGEENTEAFF	TGTGCCATCAGTGAGAGAGGGGAAGAGAACACTGAAGCTTTCTTT
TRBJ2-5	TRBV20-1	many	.	CSARDLSRAGSETQYF	TGCAGTGCTAGAGATCTGAGTCGGGCGGGATCGGAGACCCAGTACTTC
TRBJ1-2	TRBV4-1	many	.	CASSQEQVGAANYGYTF	TGCGCCAGCAGCCAAGAACAGGTCGGGGCCGCTAACTATGGCTACACCTTC
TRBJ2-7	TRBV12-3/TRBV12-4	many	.	CASSWAFGSYEQYF	TGTGCCAGCAGTTGGGCTTTTGGGAGTTACGAGCAGTACTTC
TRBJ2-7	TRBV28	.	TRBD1	CATRDRSSYEQYF	TGTGCCACTCGGGACAGGAGCTCCTACGAGCAGTACTTC
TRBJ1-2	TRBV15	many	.	CATSSEIYSNYGYTF	TGTGCCACCAGCAGCGAGATATATTCTAACTATGGCTACACCTTC
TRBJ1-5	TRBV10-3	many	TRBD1	CAISEGTVQNQPQHF	TGTGCCATCAGTGAAGGGACAGTTCAGAATCAGCCCCAGCATTTT
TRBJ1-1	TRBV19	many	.	CASSRDLTLRSEAFF	TGTGCCAGTAGTCGGGACCTAACCCTCCGCAGTGAAGCTTTCTTT
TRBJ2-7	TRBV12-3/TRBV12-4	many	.	CASSSAGRPYEQYF	TGTGCCAGCAGTTCCGCGGGCCGACCCTACGAGCAGTACTTC
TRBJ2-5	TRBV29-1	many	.	CSVPYSGEGAQYF	TGCAGCGTTCCTTATTCGGGGGAAGGTGCCCAGTACTTC
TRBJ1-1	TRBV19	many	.	CASSSVWAENTEAFF	TGTGCCAGTAGTTCCGTTTGGGCGGAGAACACTGAAGCTTTCTTT
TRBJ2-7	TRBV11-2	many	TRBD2	CASSLGPAGGPYEQYF	TGTGCCAGCAGCTTAGGTCCCGCGGGAGGGCCATACGAGCAGTACTTC
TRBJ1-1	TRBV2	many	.	CASSPIPVGGSMNTEAFF	TGTGCCAGCAGCCCCATACCTGTCGGGGGATCTATGAACACTGAAGCTTTCTTT
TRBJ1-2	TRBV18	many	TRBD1	CASSPGTDYGYTF	TGTGCCAGCTCACCAGGGACAGACTATGGCTACACCTTC
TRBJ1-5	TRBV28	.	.	CASSPRGSPNQPQHF	TGTGCCAGCAGTCCCCGGGGGTCTCCAAATCAGCCCCAGCATTTT
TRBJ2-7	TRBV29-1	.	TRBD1	CSAIRQGTSEQYF	TGCAGCGCCATTCGACAGGGGACGTCCGAGCAGTACTTC
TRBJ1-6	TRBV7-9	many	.	CASSLPGLNSPLHF	TGTGCCAGCAGCTTACCGGGACTCAATTCACCCCTCCACTTT
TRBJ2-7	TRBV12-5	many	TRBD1	CASGLPATGDEQYF	TGTGCTAGTGGTTTGCCCGCGACAGGGGACGAGCAGTACTTC
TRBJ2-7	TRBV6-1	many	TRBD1	CASSEADRFYEQYF	TGTGCCAGCAGTGAAGCGGACAGGTTCTACGAGCAGTACTTC
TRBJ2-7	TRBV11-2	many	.	CASGIRALGEQYF	TGTGCCAGCGGAATCCGGGCCTTAGGCGAGCAGTACTTC
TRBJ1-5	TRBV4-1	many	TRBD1	CASSQAGGRSNQPQHF	TGCGCCAGCAGCCAGGCAGGGGGACGGAGCAATCAGCCCCAGCATTTT
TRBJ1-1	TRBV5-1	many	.	CASRDPGTEAFF	TGCGCCAGCAGGGATCCGGGCACTGAAGCTTTCTTT
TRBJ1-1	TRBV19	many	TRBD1	CASSIGTGGEAFF	TGTGCCAGTAGTATAGGGACAGGGGGTGAAGCTTTCTTT
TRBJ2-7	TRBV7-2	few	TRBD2	CASSSNSGSYEQYF	TGTGCCAGCAGCTCGAATAGCGGGAGCTACGAGCAGTACTTC
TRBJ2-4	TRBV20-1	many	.	CSAIDTPAIQYF	TGCAGTGCTATAGACACTCCGGCCATTCAGTACTTC
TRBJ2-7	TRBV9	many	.	CASSVGPPSYEQYF	TGTGCCAGCAGCGTAGGCCCGCCATCCTACGAGCAGTACTTC
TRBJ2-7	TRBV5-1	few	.	CASSLVATPYEQYF	TGCGCCAGCAGCTTGGTAGCCACTCCCTACGAGCAGTACTTC
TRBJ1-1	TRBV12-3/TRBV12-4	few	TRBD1	CASSFDRDSRMNTEAFF	TGTGCCAGCAGTTTTGACCGGGACAGCAGAATGAACACTGAAGCTTTCTTT
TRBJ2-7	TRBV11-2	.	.	CASSSNSPYEQYF	TGTGCCAGCAGTTCCAATAGTCCCTACGAGCAGTACTTC
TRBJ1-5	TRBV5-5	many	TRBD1	CASSGGQGQRQPQHF	TGTGCCAGCAGCGGCGGACAGGGTCAGCGGCAGCCCCAGCATTTT